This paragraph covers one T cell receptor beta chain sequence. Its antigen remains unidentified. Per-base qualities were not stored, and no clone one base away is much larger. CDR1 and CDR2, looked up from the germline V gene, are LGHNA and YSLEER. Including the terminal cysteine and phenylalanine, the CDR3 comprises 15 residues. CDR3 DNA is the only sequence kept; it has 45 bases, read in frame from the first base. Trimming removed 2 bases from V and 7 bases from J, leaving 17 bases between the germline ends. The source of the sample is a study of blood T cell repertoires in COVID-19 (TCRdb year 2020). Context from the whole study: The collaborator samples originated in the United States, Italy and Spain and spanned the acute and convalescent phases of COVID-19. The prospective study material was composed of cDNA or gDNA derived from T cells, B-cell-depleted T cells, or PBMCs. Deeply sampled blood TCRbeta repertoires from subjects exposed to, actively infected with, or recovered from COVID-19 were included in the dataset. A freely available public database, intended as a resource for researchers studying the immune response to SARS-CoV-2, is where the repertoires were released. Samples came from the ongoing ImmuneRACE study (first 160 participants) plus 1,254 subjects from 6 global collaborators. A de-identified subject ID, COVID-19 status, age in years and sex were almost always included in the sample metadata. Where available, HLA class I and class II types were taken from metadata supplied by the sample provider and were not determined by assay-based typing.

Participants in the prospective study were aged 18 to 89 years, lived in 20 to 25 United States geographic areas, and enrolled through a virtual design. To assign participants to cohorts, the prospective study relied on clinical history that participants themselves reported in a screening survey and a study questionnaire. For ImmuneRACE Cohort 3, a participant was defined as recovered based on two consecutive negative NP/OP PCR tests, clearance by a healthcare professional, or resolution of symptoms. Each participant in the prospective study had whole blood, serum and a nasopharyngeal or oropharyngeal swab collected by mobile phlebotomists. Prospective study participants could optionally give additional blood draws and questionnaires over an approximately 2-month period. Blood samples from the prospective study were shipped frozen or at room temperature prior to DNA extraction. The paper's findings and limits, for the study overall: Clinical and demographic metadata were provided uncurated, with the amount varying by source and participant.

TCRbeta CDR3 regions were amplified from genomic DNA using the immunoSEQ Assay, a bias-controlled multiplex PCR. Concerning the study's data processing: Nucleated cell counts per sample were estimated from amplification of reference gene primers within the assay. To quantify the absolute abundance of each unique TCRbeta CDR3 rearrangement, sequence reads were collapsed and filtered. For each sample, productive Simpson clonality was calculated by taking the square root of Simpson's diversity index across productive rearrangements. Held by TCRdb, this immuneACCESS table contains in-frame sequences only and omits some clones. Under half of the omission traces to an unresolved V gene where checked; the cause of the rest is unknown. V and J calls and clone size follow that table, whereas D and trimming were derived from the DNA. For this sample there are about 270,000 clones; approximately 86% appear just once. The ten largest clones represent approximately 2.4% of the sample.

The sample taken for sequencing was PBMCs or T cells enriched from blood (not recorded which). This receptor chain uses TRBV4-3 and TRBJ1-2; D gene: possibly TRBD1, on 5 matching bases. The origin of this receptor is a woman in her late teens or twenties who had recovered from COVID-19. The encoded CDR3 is CASSQSDIYPGGYTF. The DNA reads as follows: TGCGCCAGCAGCCAATCGGACATCTACCCGGGTGGCTACACCTTC.